These 32 T cell receptor beta chains were all obtained from the same sample, sequenced in a study of cytomegalovirus exposure and HLA in healthy donors. 13 Jbeta primers and 60 Vbeta primers were used for the PCR. The table came from immunoSEQ multiplex PCR; TCRdb's copy has only in-frame clones and leaves some out. The sample holds roughly 150,000 clones; 80% are singletons and the top ten take approximately 2.2%. The sequenced material came from PBMCs. These receptors all stem from a male donor in good health and CMV-seronegative.

This chain links TRBV19 with TRBJ1-1, with a tentative D call TRBD1 (6 bases). The CDR3 runs to 16 residues. CDR1 is LNHDA and CDR2 is SQIVND in the germline V gene (reference sequence). V lost 6 bases, J lost 1 base, and 18 bases lay in between. The CDR3 region is CASSFSAQGRNTEAFF. The CDR3, as DNA: TGTGCCAGTAGCTTCTCCGCACAGGGCCGGAACACTGAAGCTTTCTTT.

This clone was observed a single time. The chain has TRBV18 and TRBJ1-2; D is unresolved. CDR3 size: 16 residues. V was shortened by 2 bases and J by 0 bases, with 13 bases between the two germline ends. CDR1 and CDR2 (germline): KGHSH, LQKENI. CDR3 protein: CASSPIISEANYGYTF. CDR3 coding DNA: TGTGCCAGCTCACCAATAATCAGCGAAGCTAACTATGGCTACACCTTC.

The chain is built from TRBV6-6 and TRBJ2-3; TRBD1 agrees at 8 bases. This CDR3 has 16 amino acids. CDR1 and CDR2 from the germline V gene are MNHNY and SVGAGI (reference sequence). V lost 6 bases and J lost 4; bases outside the gene matches: 12. CDR3 in amino acids: CASRGAGQGFPDTQYF. CDR3 nucleotide sequence: TGTGCCAGCAGGGGGGCCGGACAGGGATTTCCAGATACGCAGTATTTT.

The V and J genes are TRBV27 and TRBJ1-4, with D maybe TRBD1 (6 bases). CDR3 length: 15 residues. Germline-derived CDR1 and CDR2 are MNHEY and SMNVEV (reference sequence). Trimming shortened V by 5 bases and J by 4 bases, and 14 bases separated the two germline ends. The CDR3 DNA follows: TGTGCCAGCAGTCCCCGAGGGGGGGGTAATGAAAAACTGTTTTTT. Amino acids: CASSPRGGGNEKLFF.

The chain uses TRBV7-9 and TRBJ1-2; D gene uncertain. The V end was cut by 6 bases, the J end by 7 bases, with 12 bases between. The length of the CDR3 is 12 residues. Germline CDR1 is SEHNR and CDR2 is FQNEAQ (reference sequence). CDR3 DNA sequence: TGTGCCAGCAGATACATGGCTGCTGGCTACACCTTC. It codes for CASRYMAAGYTF.

This clone appeared once. The chain has TRBV9 and TRBJ2-3; D gene unclear. The CDR3 totals 15 residues. The ends were cut back, 3 bases at V and 0 bases at J, with 11 bases in the middle. CDR1 is SGDLS and CDR2 is YYNGEE in the germline V gene. CDR3 sequence (DNA): TGTGCCAGCAGCGCCCGAAGTACTAGCACAGATACGCAGTATTTT. As protein: CASSARSTSTDTQYF. The full variable domain, completed using reference TRBV9 and TRBJ2-3, is DSGVTQTPKHLITATGQRVTLRCSPRSGDLSVYWYQQSLDQGLQFLIQYYNGEERAKGNILERFSAQQFPDLHSELNLSSLELGDSALYFCASSARSTSTDTQYFGPGTRLTVL.

V and J are TRBV7-2 and TRBJ2-7; a possible D gene is TRBD2 (6 bases). The CDR3 consists of 18 residues. Trimming shortened V by 5 bases and J by 2 bases, and 25 bases separated the two germline ends. Germline V CDR1 and CDR2: SGHTA, FQGNSA. Here the CDR3 DNA reads TGTGCCAGCAGCCCAGACTTTTTAGCGGACGCAAGGACCTACGAGCAGTACTTC. Its translation is CASSPDFLADARTYEQYF.

The CDR3 nucleotides are TGTGCCAGTAGTCTCCAGGGCTCTAACTATGGCTACACCTTC. It is translated as CASSLQGSNYGYTF. The genes are TRBV19 and TRBJ1-2, with D maybe TRBD1 (5 bases). The CDR3 length is 14 residues. Germline V gene sequence: CDR1 LNHDA, CDR2 SQIVND (reference sequence). V was trimmed by 5 bases and J by 0 bases, leaving 10 bases between them.

The genes are TRBV11-3 and TRBJ2-1, with 12 bases fitting TRBD1. CDR3 length equals 17 residues. V trimming: 5 bases; J trimming: 6 bases; junction bases outside the gene matches: 11. CDR1 and CDR2 (germline): SGHNT, YENEEA. The CDR3 is CASSLWGGQGAFNEQFF. The CDR3 nucleotides read TGTGCCAGCAGCCTTTGGGGGGGACAGGGGGCGTTCAATGAGCAGTTCTTC.

This chain connects TRBV11-2 to TRBJ2-2, with 10 bases that match TRBD1. Germline CDR1 reads SGHAT; CDR2 reads FQNNGV. The CDR3 covers 17 residues. The V gene end was trimmed by 0 bases and the J gene end by 5 bases; junction bases not matched to a gene: 6. The DNA of the CDR3 is TGTGCCAGCAGCTTAGATATTCCGGGACAGGGGACCGGGGAGCTGTTTTTT. This codes for CASSLDIPGQGTGELFF.

V usage is TRBV5-1 and J usage is TRBJ2-7; 9 positions agree with TRBD1. The CDR3 is 15 amino acids. J lost 2 bases, V lost 4 bases, and 7 bases had no gene match. The germline gives CDR1 SGHRS, CDR2 YFSETQ. This chain's CDR3 is CASSVRQGDAYEQYF. For the CDR3, the DNA is TGCGCCAGCAGCGTAAGACAGGGGGATGCCTACGAGCAGTACTTC.

The genes are TRBV5-1 and TRBJ2-1, with TRBD1 identical over 9 bases. The CDR3 length is 15 residues. The V gene end was trimmed by 6 bases and the J gene end by 3 bases; junction bases not matched to a gene: 7. In germline, CDR1 is SGHRS, CDR2 YFSETQ. The chain's CDR3 is CASTTLGQGYNEQFF. The CDR3 DNA sequence: TGCGCCAGCACTACTTTGGGACAGGGCTACAATGAGCAGTTCTTC. The full variable domain, its missing parts supplied by reference TRBV5-1 and TRBJ2-1, is KAGVTQTPRYLIKTRGQQVTLSCSPISGHRSVSWYQQTPGQGLQFLFEYFSETQRNKGNFPGRFSGRQFSNSRSEMNVSTLELGDSALYLCASTTLGQGYNEQFFGPGTRLTVL.

The chain uses TRBV7-9 and TRBJ1-6; a weak D match, TRBD1 (5 bases). Germline CDR1 SEHNR, CDR2 FQNEAQ (reference sequence). V was clipped by 3 bases and J by 6 bases, with 15 bases between them. The CDR3 is 16 residues long. CDR3 sequence: CASSFLGPYLNSPLHF. CDR3 in DNA: TGTGCCAGCAGCTTTTTGGGGCCGTACCTTAATTCACCCCTCCACTTT.

This clone was seen a handful of times. This sequence joins TRBV7-6 and TRBJ1-3; no firm D call. Trimming left V 1 base short and J 2 bases short, with 12 bases between. The CDR3 runs to 16 residues. Germline V lookup: CDR1 SGHVS, CDR2 FNYEAQ. CDR3 nucleotide sequence: TGTGCCAGCAGCTTAGTTTGGGGAGGACCTGGAAACACCATATATTTT. Amino acids: CASSLVWGGPGNTIYF.

The V gene is TRBV9, the J gene TRBJ1-2, with 7 bases fitting TRBD1. This CDR3 comprises 16 residues. V lost 0 bases and J lost 2; bases outside the gene matches: 7. Germline CDR1 SGDLS, CDR2 YYNGEE. CDR3 protein: CASSVGTGDTNYGYTF. The CDR3, as DNA: TGTGCCAGCAGCGTAGGAACAGGGGACACCAACTATGGCTACACCTTC.

The V gene is TRBV10-1, the J gene TRBJ2-2; 9 bases match TRBD1. CDR3 size: 17 residues. Germline-derived CDR1 and CDR2 are WNHNN and SYGVQD (reference sequence). V shed 6 bases and J 4 bases; nucleotides not matched to a gene: 12. The CDR3 DNA reads TGCGCCAGCAGCCCTAGGACAGGGGTAACGGGCACCGGGGAGCTGTTTTTT. Its translation: CASSPRTGVTGTGELFF.

V and J are TRBV7-8 and TRBJ1-1, with TRBD1 matching 10 bases. The CDR3 is made up of 14 amino acids. V lost 5 bases, J lost 5 bases, and 5 bases stayed unmatched. Per germline, CDR1 SGHVS and CDR2 FQNEAQ. CDR3 DNA sequence: TGTGCCAGCAGCCTAGAGGGACAGGGGACTGAAGCTTTCTTT. Translating it yields CASSLEGQGTEAFF.

This clone was observed a handful of times. This rearrangement joins TRBV11-2 to TRBJ1-1; D remains unclear. Germline CDR1 is SGHAT and CDR2 is FQNNGV. There are 13 residues in the CDR3. V was cut by 1 base and J by 0 bases, with 3 bases left in between. The CDR3 region has the DNA TGTGCCAGCAGCTTAGTAGTGAACACTGAAGCTTTCTTT. It specifies CASSLVVNTEAFF.

This chain uses TRBV5-4 with TRBJ2-1; 9 nucleotides agree with TRBD2. V lost 4 bases, J lost 1 base, and 6 bases stayed unmatched. The germline gives CDR1 SGHNT, CDR2 YYREEE (reference sequence). The CDR3 has 16 residues. The CDR3 loop is CASSIDLAGSYNEQFF. CDR3 sequence (DNA): TGTGCCAGCAGCATAGACCTAGCGGGGTCCTACAATGAGCAGTTCTTC. Supplemented by reference TRBV5-4 and TRBJ2-1, the full variable domain reads ETGVTQSPTHLIKTRGQQVTLRCSSQSGHNTVSWYQQALGQGPQFIFQYYREEENGRGNFPPRFSGLQFPNYSSELNVNALELDDSALYLCASSIDLAGSYNEQFFGPGTRLTVL.

This sequence joins TRBV6-4 and TRBJ1-1; possible D gene TRBD1, 6 bases. There are 11 residues in the CDR3. Trimming removed 6 bases at V and 4 bases at J, with 6 bases between. In germline, CDR1 is MRHNA, CDR2 SNTAGT. CDR3 loop: CASRQGTEAFF. For the CDR3, the DNA is TGTGCCAGCAGACAGGGCACTGAAGCTTTCTTT.

The chain is built from TRBV7-9 and TRBJ1-4; 11 bases align to TRBD1. J lost 4 bases, V lost 3 bases, and 10 bases had no gene match. CDR1 is SEHNR and CDR2 is FQNEAQ in the germline V gene (reference sequence). The CDR3 length is 18 residues. DNA of the CDR3: TGTGCCAGCAGCTTTATTCTCTGGACAGGGGGCGTTAATGAAAAACTGTTTTTT. Translated, it gives CASSFILWTGGVNEKLFF.

J is TRBJ2-5 and V is TRBV5-1; D is ambiguous. The J call may be mistaken, given a closer DNA end match to TRBJ2-7. CDR3 size: 13 residues. CDR1 is SGHRS, CDR2 YFSETQ, per germline. CDR3 loop: CASSLMSSYEQYF. The CDR3 nucleotides are TGCGCCAGCAGCTTAATGAGCTCCTACGAGCAGTACTTC.

The chain employs TRBV7-2 and TRBJ1-6; D gene unclear. Germline CDR1 SGHTA, CDR2 FQGNSA. This CDR3 contains 15 residues. The V end was cut by 4 bases, the J end by 0 bases, with 7 bases between. DNA for the CDR3: TGTGCCAGCAGCTCGCGGAGCTCCTATAATTCACCCCTCCACTTT. It is translated as CASSSRSSYNSPLHF.

The chain is built from TRBV11-2 and TRBJ1-6; a weak D match, TRBD1 (5 bases). Germline V gene data show CDR1 as SGHAT and CDR2 as FQNNGV. The CDR3 is 14 amino acids. Trimming removed 5 bases from V and 9 bases from J, with 14 bases in between. CDR3 region: CASSNNGGGSPLHF. Here the CDR3 DNA reads TGTGCCAGCAGCAACAACGGGGGGGGTTCACCCCTCCACTTT.

The chain employs TRBV5-4 and TRBJ1-6; 9 nucleotides agree with TRBD1. The CDR3 has 15 residues. Germline loops: CDR1 SGHNT, CDR2 YYREEE (reference sequence). The V and J ends lost 3 bases and 8 bases, in that order; junction bases with no gene match: 6. The CDR3 DNA sequence: TGTGCCAGCAGCTCCGGACAGGGGATGTATTCACCCCTCCACTTT. Translation: CASSSGQGMYSPLHF.

This chain joins TRBV5-4 and TRBJ1-1; 10 bases align to TRBD1. From germline, CDR1 is SGHNT and CDR2 YYREEE (reference sequence). The CDR3 consists of 17 residues. The V and J ends lost 5 bases and 1 base, in that order; junction bases with no gene match: 11. CDR3 protein: CASRKGQGIVRNTEAFF. CDR3 sequence (DNA): TGTGCCAGCAGGAAGGGACAGGGGATCGTGAGGAACACTGAAGCTTTCTTT. Full variable domain (outside the CDR3, taken from reference TRBV5-4 and TRBJ1-1): ETGVTQSPTHLIKTRGQQVTLRCSSQSGHNTVSWYQQALGQGPQFIFQYYREEENGRGNFPPRFSGLQFPNYSSELNVNALELDDSALYLCASRKGQGIVRNTEAFFGQGTRLTVV.

The chain couples TRBV11-2 to TRBJ2-7; 7 bases fit TRBD1. The CDR3 runs to 13 residues. Looked up from germline, CDR1 is SGHAT and CDR2 is FQNNGV. V trimming: 5 bases; J trimming: 2 bases; junction bases outside the gene matches: 3. CDR3 bases: TGTGCCAGCAGCCCCGGGACAGCCTACGAGCAGTACTTC. Its protein is CASSPGTAYEQYF.

The V gene is TRBV19, the J gene TRBJ2-5; D is possibly TRBD1 (5 bases). CDR1 and CDR2 from the germline V gene are LNHDA and SQIVND (reference sequence). Trimming stripped 0 bases from V and 5 bases from J, with 7 bases between. The CDR3 is made up of 13 amino acids. The CDR3 protein is CASSIDSGETQYF. The CDR3, as DNA: TGTGCCAGTAGTATAGATTCAGGGGAGACCCAGTACTTC. Filled out from reference TRBV19 and TRBJ2-5, the complete variable domain reads DGGITQSPKYLFRKEGQNVTLSCEQNLNHDAMYWYRQDPGQGLRLIYYSQIVNDFQKGDIAEGYSVSREKKESFPLTVTSAQKNPTAFYLCASSIDSGETQYFGPGTRLLVL.

The rearrangement joins TRBV7-9 to TRBJ1-1; 8 nucleotides match TRBD1. V lost 5 bases to trimming and J lost 0 bases; unmatched junction nucleotides: 5. The CDR3 consists of 15 residues. Looked up from germline, CDR1 is SEHNR and CDR2 is FQNEAQ (reference sequence). The CDR3 reads CASSPADRVNTEAFF. DNA for the CDR3: TGTGCCAGCAGCCCCGCGGACAGGGTGAACACTGAAGCTTTCTTT.

The CDR3 spells CASKKAGGGTGELFF. The CDR3, as DNA: TGTGCCAGCAAGAAGGCGGGGGGCGGGACCGGGGAGCTGTTTTTT. V gene TRBV6-5 combines with J gene TRBJ2-2, with 8 bases matching TRBD2. This CDR3 has 15 amino acids. Trimming at V came to 7 bases and at J to 5 bases, leaving 9 bases not matched to a gene. Germline V CDR1 and CDR2: MNHEY, SVGAGI.

The rearrangement joins TRBV27 to TRBJ1-4; no clear D. The germline V gene has CDR1 MNHEY and CDR2 SMNVEV (reference sequence). The CDR3 spans 13 residues. V was trimmed by 2 bases and J by 7 bases, leaving 8 bases between them. CDR3 DNA: TGTGCCAGCAGTTTAGGAGGGTTTGAAAAACTGTTTTTT. Amino acid sequence: CASSLGGFEKLFF.

On this clone: Within the sample, other DNA sequences also encode this same CDR3. The V gene is TRBV19, the J gene TRBJ2-5, with D hard to call. CDR3 length: 13 residues. Germline loops: CDR1 LNHDA, CDR2 SQIVND (reference sequence). V lost 1 base and J 2 bases, leaving 5 bases between the germline ends. CDR3 nucleotides: TGTGCCAGTAGTATAGGCGGTCAAGAGACCCAGTACTTC. Its protein is CASSIGGQETQYF.